The rows below give T cell receptor beta chains drawn from one sample of a study of T-cell reconstitution after alpha-beta-depleted transplantation in children. One entry per CDR3 protein results from TCRdb running MiXCR on the PCR reads. The table shows a few hundred thousand distinct CDR3 sequences, with about 9.3% occurring only once. The source material was PBMCs from the stem cell graft donor, sampled from the stem cell graft. Source of these receptors: a human donor who donated a stem cell graft to a child with acute lymphoblastic leukemia. CDR3s include the opening cysteine and the closing phenylalanine or tryptophan. The order of the fields is J gene, D gene, V gene, clone size, CDR3 protein, CDR3 DNA. A D gene is named only where the DNA matches it firmly. Rows may omit the clone size; those that give it use once, few, many or a size class.

>TRBJ2-2|-|TRBV20-1|-
CSARDLSTASGGELFF
TGCAGTGCTAGGGACCTTTCGACAGCCTCGGGCGGGGAGCTGTTTTTT
>TRBJ2-3|TRBD2|TRBV28|-
CASSLGLAGALDTQYF
TGTGCCAGCAGCCTCGGACTAGCGGGAGCCTTGGATACGCAGTATTTT
>TRBJ1-5|-|TRBV7-2|many
CASSFTAWDSNQPQHF
TGTGCCAGCAGCTTTACAGCTTGGGATAGCAATCAGCCCCAGCATTTT
>TRBJ2-7|-|TRBV14|-
CASSQEPGRGAPYEQYF
TGTGCCAGCAGCCAAGAGCCGGGCAGGGGGGCCCCCTACGAGCAGTACTTC
>TRBJ2-1|TRBD2|TRBV27|few
CASSLSGLAGRYEQFF
TGTGCCAGCAGTTTAAGCGGACTAGCGGGAAGGTATGAGCAGTTCTTC
>TRBJ2-7|TRBD1|TRBV7-2|-
CASSVRTGGSYEQYF
TGTGCCAGCAGCGTACGTACAGGGGGCTCCTACGAGCAGTACTTC
>TRBJ2-1|-|TRBV6-5|-
CASGEVLRVSSYNEQFF
TGTGCCAGTGGAGAGGTTCTTCGGGTGAGCTCCTACAATGAGCAGTTCTTC
>TRBJ2-2|-|TRBV5-4|few
CASSPRAGANTGELFF
TGTGCCAGCAGCCCGAGGGCGGGCGCGAACACCGGGGAGCTGTTTTTT
>TRBJ2-3|-|TRBV20-1|few
CSAIVGTDTQYF
TGCAGTGCGATCGTAGGTACAGATACGCAGTATTTT
>TRBJ1-1|-|TRBV5-5|many
CASSLASTEAFF
TGTGCCAGCAGCTTGGCCAGTACTGAAGCTTTCTTT
>TRBJ1-1|-|TRBV14|few
CASSQVRGPMNTEAFF
TGTGCCAGCAGCCAAGTTCGGGGCCCTATGAACACTGAAGCTTTCTTT
>TRBJ2-1|TRBD2|TRBV7-8|few
CASTGGLAGGYEQFF
TGTGCCAGCACCGGGGGACTAGCGGGAGGGTACGAGCAGTTCTTC
>TRBJ2-5|TRBD1|TRBV12-3/TRBV12-4|many
CASSSPQGVQETQYF
TGTGCCAGCAGTTCCCCACAGGGGGTCCAAGAGACCCAGTACTTC